The clone carrying this T cell receptor (beta chain) showed up just once. Germline V gives CDR1 KGHDR, CDR2 SFDVKD. V was pared by 9 bases and J by 1 base, with 11 bases between. This CDR3 has 14 residues. The data derive from a study of control samples from healthy donors and cancer patients. Profiling relied on immunoSEQ multiplex PCR, and the TCRdb table lists in-frame clones only, not all of them. The table includes 70,000 to 95,000 clones, approximately 89% detected once. The chain carries TRBV24-1 and TRBJ2-2; D gene unclear. This sequence originates from a man aged 50 or older in good health. The specimen was blood. The CDR3 region has the DNA TGTGCCACCGAATCGGGTCTGAACACCGGGGAGCTGTTTTTT. As protein: CATESGLNTGELFF.